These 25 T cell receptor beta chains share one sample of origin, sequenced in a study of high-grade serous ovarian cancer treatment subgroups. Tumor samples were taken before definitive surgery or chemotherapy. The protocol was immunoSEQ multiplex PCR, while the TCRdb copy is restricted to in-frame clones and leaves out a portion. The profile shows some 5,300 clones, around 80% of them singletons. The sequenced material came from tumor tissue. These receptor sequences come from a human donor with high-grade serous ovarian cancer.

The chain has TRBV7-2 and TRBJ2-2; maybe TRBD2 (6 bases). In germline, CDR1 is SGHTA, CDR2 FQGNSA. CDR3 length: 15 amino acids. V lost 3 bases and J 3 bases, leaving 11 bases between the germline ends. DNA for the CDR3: TGTGCCAGCAGCTTTACCGGGGGTGACACCGGGGAGCTGTTTTTT. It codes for CASSFTGGDTGELFF.

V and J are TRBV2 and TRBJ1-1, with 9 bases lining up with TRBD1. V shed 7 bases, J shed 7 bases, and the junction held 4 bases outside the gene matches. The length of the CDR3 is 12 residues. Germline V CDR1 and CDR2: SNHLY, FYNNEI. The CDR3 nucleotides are TGTGCCAGCACCGGACAGGGGATTGAAGCTTTCTTT. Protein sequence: CASTGQGIEAFF.

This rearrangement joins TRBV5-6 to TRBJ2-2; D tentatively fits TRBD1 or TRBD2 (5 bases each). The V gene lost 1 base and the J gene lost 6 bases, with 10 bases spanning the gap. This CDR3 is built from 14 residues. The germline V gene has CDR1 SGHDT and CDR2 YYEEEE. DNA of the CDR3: TGTGCCAGCAGCTTGTACGGGGACCCCGGGGAGCTGTTTTTT. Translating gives CASSLYGDPGELFF.

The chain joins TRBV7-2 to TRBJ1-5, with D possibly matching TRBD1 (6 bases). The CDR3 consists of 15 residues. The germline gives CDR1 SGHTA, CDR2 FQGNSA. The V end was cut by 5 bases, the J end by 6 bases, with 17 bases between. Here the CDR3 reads CASSGRGGEGQPQHF. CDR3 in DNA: TGTGCCAGCAGCGGGAGGGGGGGCGAAGGTCAGCCCCAGCATTTT. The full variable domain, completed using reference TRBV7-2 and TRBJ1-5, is GAGVSQSPSNKVTEKGKDVELRCDPISGHTALYWYRQSLGQGLEFLIYFQGNSAPDKSGLPSDRFSAERTGGSVSTLTIQRTQQEDSAVYLCASSGRGGEGQPQHFGDGTRLSIL.

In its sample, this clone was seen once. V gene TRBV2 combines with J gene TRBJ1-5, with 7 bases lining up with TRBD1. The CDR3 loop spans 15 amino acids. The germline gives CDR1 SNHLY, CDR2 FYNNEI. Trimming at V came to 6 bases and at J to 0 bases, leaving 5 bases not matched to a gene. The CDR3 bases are TGTGCCAGCAGGGCCGGACAGGCTAGCAATCAGCCCCAGCATTTT. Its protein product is CASRAGQASNQPQHF.

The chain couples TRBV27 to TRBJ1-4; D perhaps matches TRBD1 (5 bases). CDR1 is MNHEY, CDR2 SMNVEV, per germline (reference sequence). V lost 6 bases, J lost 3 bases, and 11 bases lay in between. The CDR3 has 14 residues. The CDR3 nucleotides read TGTGCCAGCAGCCAGGGACTCCCTAATGAAAAACTGTTTTTT. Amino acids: CASSQGLPNEKLFF.

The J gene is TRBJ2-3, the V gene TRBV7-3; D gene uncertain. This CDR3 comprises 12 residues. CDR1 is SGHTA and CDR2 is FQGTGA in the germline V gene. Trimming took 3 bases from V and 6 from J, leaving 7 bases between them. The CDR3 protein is CASSFIQDTQYF. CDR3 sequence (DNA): TGTGCCAGCAGCTTTATTCAGGATACGCAGTATTTT.

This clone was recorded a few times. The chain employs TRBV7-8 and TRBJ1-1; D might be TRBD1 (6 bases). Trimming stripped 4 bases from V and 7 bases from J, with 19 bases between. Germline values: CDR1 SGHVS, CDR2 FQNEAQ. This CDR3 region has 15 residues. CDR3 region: CASSSAIGQTLEAFF. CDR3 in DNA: TGTGCCAGCAGCTCCGCAATTGGACAGACCCTTGAAGCTTTCTTT.

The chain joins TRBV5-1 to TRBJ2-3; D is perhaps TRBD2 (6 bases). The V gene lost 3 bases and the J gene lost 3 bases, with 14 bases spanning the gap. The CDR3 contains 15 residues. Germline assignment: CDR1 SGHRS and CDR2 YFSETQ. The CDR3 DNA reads TGCGCCAGCAGCTCGTCCGGGACTTCTACAGATACGCAGTATTTT. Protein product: CASSSSGTSTDTQYF. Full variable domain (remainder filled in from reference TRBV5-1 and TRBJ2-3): KAGVTQTPRYLIKTRGQQVTLSCSPISGHRSVSWYQQTPGQGLQFLFEYFSETQRNKGNFPGRFSGRQFSNSRSEMNVSTLELGDSALYLCASSSSGTSTDTQYFGPGTRLTVL.

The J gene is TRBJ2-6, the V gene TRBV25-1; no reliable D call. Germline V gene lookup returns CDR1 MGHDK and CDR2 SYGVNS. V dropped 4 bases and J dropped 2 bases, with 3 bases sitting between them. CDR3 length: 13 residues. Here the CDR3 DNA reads TGTGCCAGCAGTGGGACTGGGGCCAACGTCCTGACTTTC. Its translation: CASSGTGANVLTF. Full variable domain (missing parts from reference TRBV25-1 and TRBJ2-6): EADIYQTPRYLVIGTGKKITLECSQTMGHDKMYWYQQDPGMELHLIHYSYGVNSTEKGDLSSESTVSRIRTEHFPLTLESARPSHTSQYLCASSGTGANVLTFGAGSRLTVL.

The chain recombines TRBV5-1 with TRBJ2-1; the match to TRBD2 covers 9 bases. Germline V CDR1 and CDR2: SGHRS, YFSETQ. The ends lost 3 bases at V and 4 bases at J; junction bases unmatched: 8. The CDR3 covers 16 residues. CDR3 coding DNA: TGCGCCAGCAGCTCTAGCGGGGCCATACTTTACAATGAGCAGTTCTTC. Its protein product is CASSSSGAILYNEQFF.

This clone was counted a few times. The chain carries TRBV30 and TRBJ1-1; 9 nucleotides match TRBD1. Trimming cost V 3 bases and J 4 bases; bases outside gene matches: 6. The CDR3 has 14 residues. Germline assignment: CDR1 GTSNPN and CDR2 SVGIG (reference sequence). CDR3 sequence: CAWRRGQGITEAFF. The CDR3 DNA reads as TGTGCCTGGAGAAGGGGACAGGGTATCACTGAAGCTTTCTTT. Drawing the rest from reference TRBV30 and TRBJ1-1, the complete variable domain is SQTIHQWPATLVQPVGSPLSLECTVEGTSNPNLYWYRQAAGRGLQLLFYSVGIGQISSEVPQNLSASRPQDRQFILSSKKLLLSDSGFYLCAWRRGQGITEAFFGQGTRLTVV.

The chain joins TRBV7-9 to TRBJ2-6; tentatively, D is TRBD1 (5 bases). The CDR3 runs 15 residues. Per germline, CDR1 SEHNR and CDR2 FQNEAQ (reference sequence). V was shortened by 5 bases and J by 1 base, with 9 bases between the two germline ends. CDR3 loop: CASSPRVSGANVLTF. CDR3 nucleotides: TGTGCCAGCAGCCCCAGGGTTTCTGGGGCCAACGTCCTGACTTTC.

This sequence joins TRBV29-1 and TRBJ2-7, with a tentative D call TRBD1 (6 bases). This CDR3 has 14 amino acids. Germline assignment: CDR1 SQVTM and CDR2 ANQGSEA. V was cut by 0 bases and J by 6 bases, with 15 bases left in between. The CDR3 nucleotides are TGCAGCGTTGAAGATCCCAGGGGCAATGGCGAGCAGTACTTC. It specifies CSVEDPRGNGEQYF.

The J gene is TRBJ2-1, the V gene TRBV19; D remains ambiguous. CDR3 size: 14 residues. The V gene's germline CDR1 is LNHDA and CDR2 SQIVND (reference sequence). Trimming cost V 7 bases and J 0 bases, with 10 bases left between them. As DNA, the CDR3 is TGTGCCAGTAAGGCGGCCCACTCCTACAATGAGCAGTTCTTC. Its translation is CASKAAHSYNEQFF.

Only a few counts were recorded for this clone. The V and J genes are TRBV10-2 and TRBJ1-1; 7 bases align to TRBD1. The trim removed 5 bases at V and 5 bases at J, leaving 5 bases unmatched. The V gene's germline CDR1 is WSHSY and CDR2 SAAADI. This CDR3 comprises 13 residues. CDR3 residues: CASSFRGETEAFF. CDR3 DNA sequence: TGCGCCAGCAGTTTCAGGGGGGAAACTGAAGCTTTCTTT.

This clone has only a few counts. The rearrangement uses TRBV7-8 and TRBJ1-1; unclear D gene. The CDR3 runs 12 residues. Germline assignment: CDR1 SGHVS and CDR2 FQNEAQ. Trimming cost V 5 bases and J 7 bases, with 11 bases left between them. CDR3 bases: TGTGCCAGCAGCCCAAGCATGGGTGAAGCTTTCTTT. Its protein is CASSPSMGEAFF.

This chain's CDR3 is CASSQDPSGLNTGELFF. CDR3 sequence (DNA): TGTGCCAGCAGCCAAGATCCAAGCGGATTGAACACCGGGGAGCTGTTTTTT. V gene TRBV4-2 combines with J gene TRBJ2-2, with D possibly being TRBD2 (5 bases). V lost 0 bases, J lost 1 base, and 12 bases lay in between. Germline V gives CDR1 LGHNA, CDR2 YNFKEQ. The CDR3 loop spans 17 amino acids.

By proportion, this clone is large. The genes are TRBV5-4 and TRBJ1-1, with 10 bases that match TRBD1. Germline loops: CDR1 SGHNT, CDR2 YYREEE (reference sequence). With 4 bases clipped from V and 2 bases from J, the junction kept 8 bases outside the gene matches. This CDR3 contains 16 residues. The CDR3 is CASSGAGTGDNTEAFF. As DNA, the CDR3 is TGTGCCAGCAGCGGCGCCGGGACAGGGGATAACACTGAAGCTTTCTTT.

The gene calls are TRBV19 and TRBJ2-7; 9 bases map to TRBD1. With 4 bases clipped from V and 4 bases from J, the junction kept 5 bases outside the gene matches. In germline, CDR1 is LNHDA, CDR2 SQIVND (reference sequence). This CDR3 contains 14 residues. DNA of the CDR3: TGTGCCAGTAGTACCGGGACAGGGAGGTACGAGCAGTACTTC. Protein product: CASSTGTGRYEQYF. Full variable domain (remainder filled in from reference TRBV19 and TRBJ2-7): DGGITQSPKYLFRKEGQNVTLSCEQNLNHDAMYWYRQDPGQGLRLIYYSQIVNDFQKGDIAEGYSVSREKKESFPLTVTSAQKNPTAFYLCASSTGTGRYEQYFGPGTRLTVT.

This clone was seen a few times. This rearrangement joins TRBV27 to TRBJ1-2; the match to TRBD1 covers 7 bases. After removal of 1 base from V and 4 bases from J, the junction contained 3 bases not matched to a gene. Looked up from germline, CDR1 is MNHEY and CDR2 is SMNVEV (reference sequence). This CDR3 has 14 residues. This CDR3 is CASSLFAGGYGYTF. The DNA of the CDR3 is TGTGCCAGCAGTTTATTTGCAGGGGGCTATGGCTACACCTTC.

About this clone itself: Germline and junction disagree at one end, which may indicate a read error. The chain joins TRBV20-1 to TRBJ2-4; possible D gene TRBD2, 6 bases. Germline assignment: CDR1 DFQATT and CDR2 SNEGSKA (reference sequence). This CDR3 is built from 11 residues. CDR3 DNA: TGCAGTGCTAGAGATCGGGGGACTGTCCACTTC. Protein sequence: CSARDRGTVHF.

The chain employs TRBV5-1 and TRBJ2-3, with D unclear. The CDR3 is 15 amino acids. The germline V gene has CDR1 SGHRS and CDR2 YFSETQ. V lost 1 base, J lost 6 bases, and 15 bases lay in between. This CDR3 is CASSLTRASGDTQYF. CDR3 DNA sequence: TGCGCCAGCAGCTTGACCCGGGCCTCTGGGGATACGCAGTATTTT.

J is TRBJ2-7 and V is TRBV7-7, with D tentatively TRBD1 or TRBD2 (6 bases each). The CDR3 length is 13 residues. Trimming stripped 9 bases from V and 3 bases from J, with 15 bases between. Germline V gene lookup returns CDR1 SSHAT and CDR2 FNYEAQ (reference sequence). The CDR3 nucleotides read TGTGCCAGGGGGGGCAAATTAAACTACGAGCAGTACTTC. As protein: CARGGKLNYEQYF. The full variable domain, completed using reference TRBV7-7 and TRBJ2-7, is GAGVSQSPRYKVTKRGQDVTLRCDPISSHATLYWYQQALGQGPEFLTYFNYEAQPDKSGLPSDRFSAERPEGSISTLTIQRTEQRDSAMYRCARGGKLNYEQYFGPGTRLTVT.

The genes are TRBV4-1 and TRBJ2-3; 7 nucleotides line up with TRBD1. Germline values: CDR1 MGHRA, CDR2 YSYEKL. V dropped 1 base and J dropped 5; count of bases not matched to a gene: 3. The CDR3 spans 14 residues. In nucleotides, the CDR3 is TGCGCCAGCAGCCAAGGGACAGGCTTAGATACGCAGTATTTT. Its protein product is CASSQGTGLDTQYF.